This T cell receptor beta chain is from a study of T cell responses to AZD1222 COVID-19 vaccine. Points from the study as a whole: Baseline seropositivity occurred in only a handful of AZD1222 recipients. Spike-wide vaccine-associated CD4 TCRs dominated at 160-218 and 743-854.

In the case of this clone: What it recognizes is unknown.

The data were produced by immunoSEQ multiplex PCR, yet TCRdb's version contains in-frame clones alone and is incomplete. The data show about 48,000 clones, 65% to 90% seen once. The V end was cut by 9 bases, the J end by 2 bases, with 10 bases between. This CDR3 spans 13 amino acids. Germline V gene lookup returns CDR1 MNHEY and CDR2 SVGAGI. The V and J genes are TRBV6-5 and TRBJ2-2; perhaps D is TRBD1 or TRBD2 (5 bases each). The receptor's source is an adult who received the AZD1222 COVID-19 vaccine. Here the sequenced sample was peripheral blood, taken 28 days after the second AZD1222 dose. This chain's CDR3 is CAREDTNTGELFF. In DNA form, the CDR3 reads TGTGCCAGGGAGGACACAAACACCGGGGAGCTGTTTTTT.